The rows below give T cell receptor beta chains drawn from one sample of a study of esophageal squamous cell carcinoma under preoperative chemotherapy. One entry per CDR3 protein, called by TCRdb with MiXCR from the PCR reads. This table holds some 32,000 distinct CDR3 sequences, approximately 55% found once. This sample was gathered from a patient given preoperative chemotherapy. Every receptor here comes from a human donor with esophageal squamous cell carcinoma. The donor label of this sample is uncertain. Each CDR3 is given with its conserved first and last residue. The D gene is left open where the match is weak. Rows may omit the clone size; those that give it use once, few, many or a size class.

size,D,J,V,DNA,CDR3
once,TRBD1,TRBJ2-5,TRBV12-3/TRBV12-4,TGTGCGGGCAGTGCGGACAGGGACCCAGAGACCCAGTACTTT,CAGSADRDPETQYF
NA,NA,TRBJ2-2,TRBV7-2,TGTGCCAGCAGCTTGGGGGCCGGGACCCTAAAAACCGGGACGCTGTATTTT,CASSLGAGTLKTGTLYF
once,NA,TRBJ2-5,TRBV6-1,TGTGCCAGCGACAGCCCAAAGACCCAGTACTTC,CASDSPKTQYF
many,TRBD2,TRBJ2-7,TRBV7-2,TGTGCCACCGATTGGGCGGGGGTTTCCTACGAGCAGTACTTC,CATDWAGVSYEQYF
few,NA,TRBJ2-5,TRBV20-1,TGCAGTGCTAGTAGCGCCACGGAGACCCAGTACTTC,CSASSATETQYF
many,NA,TRBJ1-6,TRBV7-4,TGTGCCAGCAGCCCCCGGACAGTCCTACCACCCCTCCACTTT,CASSPRTVLPPLHF
many,NA,TRBJ1-4,TRBV11-2,TGTGCCAGCAGCTTCCAAGGGGGGAATGAAAAACTGTTTTTT,CASSFQGGNEKLFF
NA,TRBD1,TRBJ2-2,TRBV6-5,TGTGCCAGCAGTTTACAGGGGGGAGGAGAGACGCTGTTTTTT,CASSLQGGGETLFF
many,NA,TRBJ2-3,TRBV7-3,TGTGCCAGCAGCTCCCGACCCACAGATACGCAGTATTTT,CASSSRPTDTQYF
NA,TRBD2,TRBJ2-4,TRBV11-1,TGTGCGGGGCTCGGGAGGCGTGCCAAAAACATTCAGTACTTC,CAGLGRRAKNIQYF
NA,NA,TRBJ2-2,TRBV6-1,TGTGCCAGCAGTGAAGGTACTATAGTATACTCCTACGGGGAGCTGTTTTTT,CASSEGTIVYSYGELFF
NA,NA,TRBJ2-1,TRBV10-2,TGCGCCAGCAGTGAGAGCGGCTTAGGCAATGAGCAGTTCTTC,CASSESGLGNEQFF
NA,NA,TRBJ2-5,TRBV7-6,TGTGCGAGCAGCTCGGGCCGGTACCCAGAGACGCAGTACTTC,CASSSGRYPETQYF
few,TRBD2,TRBJ2-1,TRBV7-7,TGTGCCAGCAGCACGCCTAGCGGGAGCTACAATGAGCAGTTCTTC,CASSTPSGSYNEQFF
many,NA,TRBJ2-1,TRBV6-1,TGTGCCAGCAGTACCTTCAATGAGCAGTTCTTC,CASSTFNEQFF
NA,NA,TRBJ2-3,TRBV7-2,TGTGCCAGCAGCTTAGACGGTCAGGGCACAGATACCCAGTATTTT,CASSLDGQGTDTQYF
medium-sized,TRBD2,TRBJ2-1,TRBV6-1,TGTGCCAGCAGTCAGGCCGGGGGGGGATACAATGAGCAGTTCTTC,CASSQAGGGYNEQFF
NA,NA,TRBJ2-3,TRBV7-2,TGTGCCAGCAGCTTAGGGCGGCGAGGGCCAGATATGCAGTATTTC,CASSLGRRGPDMQYF
NA,NA,TRBJ2-3,TRBV7-9,TGTGCCAGCAGCTCTTGGCGGGGAGCCAAAAACACGCAGTATTTT,CASSSWRGAKNTQYF
once,TRBD2,TRBJ2-3,TRBV7-2,TGTGCCAGCGCGGGACTAGGGGGGGGTAACACAGATACGCAGTATTTT,CASAGLGGGNTDTQYF
NA,TRBD2,TRBJ2-1,TRBV3-1,TGTGCCAGCAGCGAGGGACTAGCGGGAGAGAATGAGCAGTTCTTC,CASSEGLAGENEQFF
many,NA,TRBJ2-7,TRBV7-2,TGTGCCAGCAGCGACTACCGGCGGGACGAGCAGTACTTC,CASSDYRRDEQYF
NA,TRBD1,TRBJ2-7,TRBV27,TGTGCCAGCAGCAAGGGACAGAACTCCTACGAGCAGTACTTC,CASSKGQNSYEQYF
NA,NA,TRBJ2-7,TRBV7-2,TGTGCCAGGGGGCCGGGGGCTAGCGATAGAGATACGCAGTACTTC,CARGPGASDRDTQYF
few,TRBD1,TRBJ2-5,TRBV7-8,TGTGCCAGCAGCCCGGACAGGGCAGAGACCCAGTACTTC,CASSPDRAETQYF
NA,NA,TRBJ2-4,TRBV12-3/TRBV12-4,TGTGCCAGCGTTTCGGGGCTGAGAGCCAAAAACATTCAGTACTTT,CASVSGLRAKNIQYF
many,TRBD2,TRBJ2-1,TRBV11-3,TGTGCCAGCAGCTTAGTGTTCGGGACTAGCGGGAGGGACAATGAGCAGTTCTTC,CASSLVFGTSGRDNEQFF
few,NA,TRBJ2-5,TRBV12-3/TRBV12-4,TGTGCCAGCAGTTTTAATGGGGAAGAGACCCAGTACTTC,CASSFNGEETQYF
NA,NA,TRBJ2-5,TRBV5-4,TGTGCCAGCAGCTTGGAATCGGGGGTGGGAGAGACCCAGTACTTC,CASSLESGVGETQYF
many,NA,TRBJ2-7,TRBV6-5,TGTGCCAGCAGTCGTCAGGACTACTACGAGCAGTACTTC,CASSRQDYYEQYF
NA,NA,TRBJ2-7,TRBV7-3,TGTGCCAGCAGCCAAAAGGGCGAAGATACGCAGTACTTC,CASSQKGEDTQYF
NA,NA,TRBJ2-1,TRBV7-9,TGTGCCAGCAGCTTACTATTGGGGGCGGGTTGGAACGAGCAGTTCTTC,CASSLLLGAGWNEQFF
NA,TRBD2,TRBJ2-7,TRBV7-2,TGTGCCAGCTGTGCCGGGACTAGCGGGACCAACTCCTACGAGCAGTACTTC,CASCAGTSGTNSYEQYF
few,NA,TRBJ2-5,TRBV6-2/TRBV6-3,TGTGCCAGCAGAGTCAGGACCGGGGAGACCCAGTACTTC,CASRVRTGETQYF
many,TRBD1,TRBJ2-5,TRBV12-3/TRBV12-4,TGTGCCAGCATAAACCGCGGACAGGGTAAGATAGATGAGCAGTACTTC,CASINRGQGKIDEQYF
NA,NA,TRBJ2-3,TRBV7-9,TGTGCCAGCAGCGCGTTGAGAGCCAAAGATATTCAGTATTTT,CASSALRAKDIQYF
NA,NA,TRBJ2-3,TRBV7-8,TGTGCCAGCAGCTTAGTCGTGTGGGCCACAGACACGCAGTATTTT,CASSLVVWATDTQYF
few,NA,TRBJ2-7,TRBV12-3/TRBV12-4,TGTGCCTCCGGGGACGAGCAGTACTTC,CASGDEQYF
NA,NA,TRBJ2-5,TRBV7-6,TGTGCGAGGCGCGGGGGCCGGGACCCAGAGACCCAGTACTTC,CARRGGRDPETQYF
many,TRBD2,TRBJ2-3,TRBV6-2/TRBV6-3,TGTGCCAGCAGTCCTAGACTAGCGGGGGGGCCCGATACGCAGTATTTT,CASSPRLAGGPDTQYF
NA,NA,TRBJ2-4,TRBV7-3,TGTTTCATGAGCCGCGAACCGGGGCTGGGAGCCAAAGATATTCAGTACTTC,CFMSREPGLGAKDIQYF
NA,NA,TRBJ2-3,TRBV6-1,TGTGCCAGCAGTGAAGGCCGAGTGACTAAATCTCTTAAAGCCACAGATACGCAGTATTTT,CASSEGRVTKSLKATDTQYF
NA,NA,TRBJ2-5,TRBV6-2/TRBV6-3,TGTGGCCGTGAGCAAGAGACCCAGTACTTC,CGREQETQYF
NA,NA,TRBJ1-5,TRBV11-2,TGTGCCAGCAGCTTAGGGAAGGGGATAGGGCAGCCCCAGCATTTT,CASSLGKGIGQPQHF
NA,TRBD1,TRBJ2-5,TRBV6-1,TGTGCCAGCAGGCGCAACCAGGGGGACGGGGCAGAGACCCAGTACTTC,CASRRNQGDGAETQYF
NA,TRBD2,TRBJ2-5,TRBV7-2,TGTGCGGGCAGCTTAGGGGGAGCGGGGGGGCGTGACCAAGAGATTCAGTACTTC,CAGSLGGAGGRDQEIQYF
few,NA,TRBJ2-3,TRBV7-2,TGTGCCAGCAGCTTGGGGGCCGAGACCCTAAAATCAGATACGCAGTATTTT,CASSLGAETLKSDTQYF